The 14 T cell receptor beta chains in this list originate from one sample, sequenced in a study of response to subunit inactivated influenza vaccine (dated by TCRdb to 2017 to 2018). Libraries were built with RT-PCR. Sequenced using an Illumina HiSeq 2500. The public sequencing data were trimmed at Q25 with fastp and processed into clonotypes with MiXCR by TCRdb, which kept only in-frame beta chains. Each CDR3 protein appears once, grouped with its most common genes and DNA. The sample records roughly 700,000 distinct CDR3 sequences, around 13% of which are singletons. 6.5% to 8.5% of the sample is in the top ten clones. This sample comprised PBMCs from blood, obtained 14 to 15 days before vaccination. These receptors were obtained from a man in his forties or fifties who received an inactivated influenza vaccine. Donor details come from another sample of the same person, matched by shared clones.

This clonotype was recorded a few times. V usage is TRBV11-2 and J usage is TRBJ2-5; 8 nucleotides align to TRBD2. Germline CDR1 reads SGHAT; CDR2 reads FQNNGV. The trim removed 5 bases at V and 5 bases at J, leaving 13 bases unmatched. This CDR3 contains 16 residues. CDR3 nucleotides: TGTGCCAGCAGCACTCTCCGGGGGGGATCTGGGGAGACCCAGTACTTC. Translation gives CASSTLRGGSGETQYF.

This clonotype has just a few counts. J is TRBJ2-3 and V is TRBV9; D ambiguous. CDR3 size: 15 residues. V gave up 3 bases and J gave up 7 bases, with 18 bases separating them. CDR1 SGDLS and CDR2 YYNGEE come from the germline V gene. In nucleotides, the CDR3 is TGTGCCAGCAGCGCGGACGGAAACCAGTGGAATACGCAGTATTTT. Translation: CASSADGNQWNTQYF.

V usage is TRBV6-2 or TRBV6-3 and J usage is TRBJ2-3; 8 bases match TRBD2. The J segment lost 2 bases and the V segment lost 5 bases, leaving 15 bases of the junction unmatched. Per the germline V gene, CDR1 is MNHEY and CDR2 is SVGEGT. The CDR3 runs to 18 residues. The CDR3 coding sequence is TGTGCCAGCAGTGAGATCCCCCCCGGGACTAGGGCCACAGATACGCAGTATTTT. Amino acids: CASSEIPPGTRATDTQYF.

CDR3: CASSRDLQLVGTQYF. CDR3 nucleotide sequence: TGCGCCAGCAGCCGGGACTTACAACTAGTCGGGACCCAGTACTTC. V is TRBV5-1 and J is TRBJ2-5; TRBD2 is a possible D gene (6 bases). CDR1 SGHRS and CDR2 YFSETQ come from the germline V gene. This CDR3 spans 15 amino acids. Trimming pared 4 bases from V and 7 bases from J, leaving 20 bases between. The complete variable domain, with remaining parts taken from reference TRBV5-1 and TRBJ2-5, reads KAGVTQTPRYLIKTRGQQVTLSCSPISGHRSVSWYQQTPGQGLQFLFEYFSETQRNKGNFPGRFSGRQFSNSRSEMNVSTLELGDSALYLCASSRDLQLVGTQYFGPGTRLLVL.

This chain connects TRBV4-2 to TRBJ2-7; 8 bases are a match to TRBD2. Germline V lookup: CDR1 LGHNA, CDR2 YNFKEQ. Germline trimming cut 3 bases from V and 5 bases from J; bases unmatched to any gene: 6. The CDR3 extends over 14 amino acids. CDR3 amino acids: CASSQAGTRHEQYF. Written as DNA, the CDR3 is TGTGCCAGCAGCCAGGCCGGGACTAGGCACGAGCAGTACTTC.

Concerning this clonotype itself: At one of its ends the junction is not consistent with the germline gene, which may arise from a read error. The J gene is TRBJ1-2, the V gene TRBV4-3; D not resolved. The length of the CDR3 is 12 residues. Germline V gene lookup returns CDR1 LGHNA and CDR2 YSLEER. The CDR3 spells CATSQAWGGYTF. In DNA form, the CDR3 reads TGCGCCACCAGCCAAGCGTGGGGTGGCTACACCTTC.

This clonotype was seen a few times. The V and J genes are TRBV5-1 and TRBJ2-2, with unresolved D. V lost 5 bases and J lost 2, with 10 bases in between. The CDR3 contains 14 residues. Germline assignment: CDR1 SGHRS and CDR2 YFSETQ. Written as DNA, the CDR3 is TGCGCCAGCAGTGGGCAGATTAACACCGGGGAGCTGTTTTTT. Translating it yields CASSGQINTGELFF. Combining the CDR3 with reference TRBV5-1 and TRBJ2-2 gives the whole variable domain KAGVTQTPRYLIKTRGQQVTLSCSPISGHRSVSWYQQTPGQGLQFLFEYFSETQRNKGNFPGRFSGRQFSNSRSEMNVSTLELGDSALYLCASSGQINTGELFFGEGSRLTVL.

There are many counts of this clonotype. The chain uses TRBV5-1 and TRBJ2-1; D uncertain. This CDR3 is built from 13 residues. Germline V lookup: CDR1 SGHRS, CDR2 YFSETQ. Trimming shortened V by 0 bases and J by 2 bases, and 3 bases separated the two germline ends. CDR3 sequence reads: CASSLEPYNEQFF. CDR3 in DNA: TGCGCCAGCAGCTTGGAACCCTACAATGAGCAGTTCTTC.

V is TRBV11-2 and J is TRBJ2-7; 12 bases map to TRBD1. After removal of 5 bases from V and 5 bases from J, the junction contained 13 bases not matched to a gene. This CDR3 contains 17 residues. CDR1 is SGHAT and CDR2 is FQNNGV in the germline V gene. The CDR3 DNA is TGTGCCAGCAGCCCCCCCTGGGGGACAGGGGGCTACCACGAGCAGTACTTC. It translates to CASSPPWGTGGYHEQYF.

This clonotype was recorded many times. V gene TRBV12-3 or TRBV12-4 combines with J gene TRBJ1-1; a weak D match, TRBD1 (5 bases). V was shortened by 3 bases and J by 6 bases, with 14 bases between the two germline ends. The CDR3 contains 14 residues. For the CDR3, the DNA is TGTGCCAGCAGTTTGGGGGGACGAACCGCTGAAGCTTTCTTT. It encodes CASSLGGRTAEAFF.

The CDR3: CASSYGGLNEQFF. The CDR3 nucleotides are TGTGCCAGCAGTTACGGGGGTCTCAATGAGCAGTTCTTC. The rearrangement joins TRBV6-5 to TRBJ2-1; D may be TRBD1 or TRBD2 (5 bases each). The V gene lost 2 bases and the J gene lost 6 bases, with 8 bases spanning the gap. The CDR3 runs to 13 residues. Germline-derived CDR1 and CDR2 are MNHEY and SVGAGI.

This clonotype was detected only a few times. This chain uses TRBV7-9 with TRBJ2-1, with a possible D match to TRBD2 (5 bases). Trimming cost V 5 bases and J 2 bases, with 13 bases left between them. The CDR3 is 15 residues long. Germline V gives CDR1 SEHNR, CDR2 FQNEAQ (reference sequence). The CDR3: CASSTTILTYNEQFF. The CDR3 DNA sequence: TGTGCCAGCAGCACGACTATCCTCACCTACAATGAGCAGTTCTTC.

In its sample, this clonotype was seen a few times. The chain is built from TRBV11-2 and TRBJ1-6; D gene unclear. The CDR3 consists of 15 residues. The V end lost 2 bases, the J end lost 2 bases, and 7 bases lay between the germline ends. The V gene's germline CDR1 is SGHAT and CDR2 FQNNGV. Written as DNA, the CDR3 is TGTGCCAGCAGCTTATTGGCAGCCTATAATTCACCCCTCCACTTT. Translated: CASSLLAAYNSPLHF.

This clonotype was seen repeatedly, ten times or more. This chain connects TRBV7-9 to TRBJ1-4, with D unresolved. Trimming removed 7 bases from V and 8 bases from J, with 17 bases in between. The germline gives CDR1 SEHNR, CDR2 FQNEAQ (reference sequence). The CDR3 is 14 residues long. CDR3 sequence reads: CASKPETITEKLFF. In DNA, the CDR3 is TGTGCCAGCAAACCTGAGACAATTACCGAAAAACTGTTTTTT.